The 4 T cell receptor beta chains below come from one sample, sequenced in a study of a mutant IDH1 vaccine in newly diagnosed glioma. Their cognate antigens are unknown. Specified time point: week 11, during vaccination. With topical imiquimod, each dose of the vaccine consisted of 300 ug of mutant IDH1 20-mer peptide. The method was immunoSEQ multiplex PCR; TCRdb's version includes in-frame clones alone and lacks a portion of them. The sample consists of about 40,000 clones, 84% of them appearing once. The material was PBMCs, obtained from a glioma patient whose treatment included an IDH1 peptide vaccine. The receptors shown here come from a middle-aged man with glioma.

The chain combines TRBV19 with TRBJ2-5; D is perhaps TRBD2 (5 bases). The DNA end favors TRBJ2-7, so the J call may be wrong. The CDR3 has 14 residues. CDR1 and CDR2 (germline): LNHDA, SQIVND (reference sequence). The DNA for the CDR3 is TGTGCCACCCATTGGAAGACTACCTCCTACGAGCAGTACTTC. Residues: CATHWKTTSYEQYF.

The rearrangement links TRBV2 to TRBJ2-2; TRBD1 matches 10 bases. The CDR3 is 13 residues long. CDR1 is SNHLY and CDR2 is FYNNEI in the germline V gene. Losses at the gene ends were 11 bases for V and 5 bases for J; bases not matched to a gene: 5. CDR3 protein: CAGRQGATGELFF. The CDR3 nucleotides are TGTGCCGGCCGACAGGGGGCGACCGGGGAGCTGTTTTTT.

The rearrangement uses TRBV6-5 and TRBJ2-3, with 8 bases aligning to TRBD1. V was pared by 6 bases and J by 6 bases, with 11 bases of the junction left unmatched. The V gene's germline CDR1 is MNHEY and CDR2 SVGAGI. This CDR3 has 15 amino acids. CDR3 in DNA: TGTGCCAGCAGGTCTGGACAGGGTTGGGCGGATACGCAGTATTTT. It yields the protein CASRSGQGWADTQYF.

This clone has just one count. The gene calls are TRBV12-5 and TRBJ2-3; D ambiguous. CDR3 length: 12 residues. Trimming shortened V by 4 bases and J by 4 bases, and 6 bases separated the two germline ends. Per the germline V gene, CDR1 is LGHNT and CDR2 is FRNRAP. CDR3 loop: CASGSNADTQYF. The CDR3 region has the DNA TGTGCTAGTGGTTCCAATGCAGATACGCAGTATTTT.